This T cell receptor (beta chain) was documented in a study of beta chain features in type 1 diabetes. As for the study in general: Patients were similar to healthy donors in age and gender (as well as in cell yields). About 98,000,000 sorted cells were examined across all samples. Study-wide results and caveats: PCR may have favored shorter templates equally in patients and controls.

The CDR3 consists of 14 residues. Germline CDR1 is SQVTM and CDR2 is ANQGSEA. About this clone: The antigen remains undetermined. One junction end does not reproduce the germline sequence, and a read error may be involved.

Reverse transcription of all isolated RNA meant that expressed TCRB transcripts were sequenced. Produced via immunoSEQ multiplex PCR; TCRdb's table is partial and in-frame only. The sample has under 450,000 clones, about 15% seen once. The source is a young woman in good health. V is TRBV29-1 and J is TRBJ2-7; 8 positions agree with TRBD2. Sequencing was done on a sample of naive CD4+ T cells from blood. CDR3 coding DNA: TGTAGCGCCCGCCGGGAGGGGCGAACAAGGGAGCAGTACTTC. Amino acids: CSARREGRTREQYF.